These 28 T cell receptor beta chains came from one sample sequenced in a study of CD8 T cells in ankylosing spondylitis. TCRdb independently ran MiXCR on the 5' RACE reads; one entry per CDR3 protein. This sample carries 200,000 to 300,000 distinct CDR3 sequences, about 10% of them seen once, and the ten largest clones take around 3%. The sample comprised blood, either unsorted or a sorted T cell fraction (not recorded which). These receptors came from a male donor with ankylosing spondylitis or in good health (not recorded which).

At least ten counts were recorded for this clonotype. This sequence joins TRBV10-3 and TRBJ1-5, with D possibly being TRBD1 (6 bases). CDR1 and CDR2 (germline): ENHRY, SYGVKD. V lost 0 bases, J lost 2 bases, and 8 bases lay in between. CDR3 size: 15 residues. In DNA form, the CDR3 reads TGTGCCATCAGTGAGTCAGGGGGTGGCAATCAGCCCCAGCATTTT. Protein: CAISESGGGNQPQHF.

This clonotype was observed many times. V gene TRBV5-1 combines with J gene TRBJ1-1; 9 bases fit TRBD1. The V and J ends lost 1 base and 8 bases, in that order; junction bases with no gene match: 12. Per germline, CDR1 SGHRS and CDR2 YFSETQ. CDR3 size: 16 residues. The CDR3 loop reads CASSLNTGQGNVEAFF. CDR3 DNA: TGCGCCAGCAGCTTGAACACCGGACAGGGGAATGTAGAAGCTTTCTTT.

This clonotype occurred a few times. The rearrangement links TRBV4-1 to TRBJ2-7, with TRBD1 identical over 8 bases. This CDR3 region has 17 residues. Germline V gene data show CDR1 as MGHRA and CDR2 as YSYEKL. With V trimmed by 2 bases and J by 0 bases, 9 bases remained unmatched. This chain's CDR3 is CASSQSERQGSSYEQYF. In DNA form, the CDR3 reads TGCGCCAGCAGCCAATCGGAACGACAGGGGAGCTCCTACGAGCAGTACTTC.

This clonotype was picked up a small number of times. The J gene is TRBJ2-7, the V gene TRBV7-2, with D uncertain. Germline CDR1 is SGHTA and CDR2 is FQGNSA. Trimming removed 4 bases at V and 5 bases at J, with 12 bases between. The CDR3 totals 13 residues. In DNA form, the CDR3 reads TGTGCCAGCAGCTCGGGCCCCTGGGACGAGCAGTACTTC. As protein: CASSSGPWDEQYF.

This clonotype was detected many times. V gene TRBV19 combines with J gene TRBJ1-1; D ambiguous. V was pared by 3 bases and J by 1 base, with 6 bases between. CDR1 and CDR2 (germline): LNHDA, SQIVND (reference sequence). This CDR3 region has 13 residues. The CDR3 sequence is CASSILGNTEAFF. The DNA for the CDR3 is TGTGCCAGTAGTATCCTGGGGAACACTGAAGCTTTCTTT.

This clonotype was counted many times. The chain has TRBV20-1 and TRBJ1-2; TRBD1 matches 11 bases. Germline assignment: CDR1 DFQATT and CDR2 SNEGSKA (reference sequence). The V segment lost 5 bases and the J segment 6 bases; nucleotides outside the gene matches: 8. This CDR3 region has 14 residues. The CDR3 nucleotides are TGCAGTGCTGGCCTGGGACAGGGGGTGGATGGCTACACCTTC. The encoded protein is CSAGLGQGVDGYTF.

The chain has TRBV20-1 and TRBJ2-7, with a weak D call TRBD2 (5 bases). V lost 3 bases and J 1 base, leaving 16 bases between the germline ends. Germline-derived CDR1 and CDR2 are DFQATT and SNEGSKA (reference sequence). The CDR3 is 15 amino acids. CDR3 bases: TGCAGTGCTAGTAGTGGGCAGACTATTTCCTACGAGCAGTACTTC. The encoded protein is CSASSGQTISYEQYF.

The rearrangement joins TRBV5-1 to TRBJ1-1; the D gene is possibly TRBD1 (5 bases). Trimming shortened V by 3 bases and J by 4 bases, and 13 bases separated the two germline ends. CDR3 length equals 14 residues. Germline V gene lookup returns CDR1 SGHRS and CDR2 YFSETQ. CDR3 bases: TGCGCCAGCAGCTCGCAGGGTATGGGCACTGAAGCTTTCTTT. It specifies CASSSQGMGTEAFF.

This clonotype was counted many times. This chain links TRBV25-1 with TRBJ2-7; perhaps TRBD2 as D (5 bases). This CDR3 spans 14 amino acids. Trimming cost V 2 bases and J 1 base, with 9 bases left between them. Germline V lookup: CDR1 MGHDK, CDR2 SYGVNS. CDR3 sequence: CASSEETGSYEQYF. The CDR3 DNA reads as TGTGCCAGCAGTGAAGAAACGGGGTCCTACGAGCAGTACTTC.

This clonotype was seen at least ten times. Here the CDR3 reads CASSQNPDTQYF. Written as DNA, the CDR3 is TGTGCCAGCAGCCAGAACCCAGATACGCAGTATTTT. The rearrangement uses TRBV3-1 and TRBJ2-3, with D unresolved. The CDR3 sequence is 12 residues long. CDR1 and CDR2 (germline): LGHDT, YNNKEL (reference sequence). Trimming left V 3 bases short and J 4 bases short, with 5 bases between.

The sample holds many counts of this clonotype. The V gene is TRBV29-1, the J gene TRBJ1-2, with 8 bases matching TRBD1. The CDR3 runs to 12 residues. With 7 bases clipped from V and 6 bases from J, the junction kept 7 bases outside the gene matches. In germline, CDR1 is SQVTM, CDR2 ANQGSEA. CDR3 in amino acids: CSAVQGANGYTF. The DNA for the CDR3 is TGCAGCGCCGTCCAGGGGGCGAATGGCTACACCTTC.

Remarks on this clonotype: With a much larger clone just one base away, this may be a read error. J is TRBJ2-5 and V is TRBV29-1, with TRBD2 matching over 7 bases. This CDR3 is 12 amino acids long. Germline V lookup: CDR1 SQVTM, CDR2 ANQGSEA. V lost 6 bases and J lost 1; bases outside the gene matches: 2. The CDR3 here is CSVGRVQETQYF. CDR3 DNA sequence: TGCAGCGTGGGGAGGGTCCAAGAGACCCAGTACTTC.

This clonotype was observed many times. The chain employs TRBV12-3 or TRBV12-4 and TRBJ1-2, with D unresolved. The germline V and J ends were trimmed by 3 bases and 4 bases, with 6 bases remaining between them. The CDR3 is 12 residues long. The DNA for the CDR3 is TGTGCCAGCAGTTTGCAGGCCTATGGCTACACCTTC. This codes for CASSLQAYGYTF.

This clonotype appeared many times. The chain combines TRBV6-5 with TRBJ2-3; no reliable D call. Per germline, CDR1 MNHEY and CDR2 SVGAGI. CDR3 length: 15 amino acids. The germline V and J ends were trimmed by 0 bases and 0 bases, with 7 bases remaining between them. CDR3 DNA: TGTGCCAGCAGTTACTCAGCAGCCAGCACAGATACGCAGTATTTT. It yields the protein CASSYSAASTDTQYF.

This clonotype turned up a few times. The chain carries TRBV3-1 and TRBJ1-1; the D gene is possibly TRBD1 (5 bases). The V and J ends lost 5 bases and 0 bases respectively, with 7 bases between them. The germline V gene has CDR1 LGHDT and CDR2 YNNKEL (reference sequence). This CDR3 is 13 amino acids long. The CDR3 region is CASSTGLNTEAFF. The CDR3 DNA is TGTGCCAGCAGCACGGGACTGAACACTGAAGCTTTCTTT.

In this sample, this clonotype turned up a few times. The chain links TRBV10-3 to TRBJ2-2, with 9 bases aligning to TRBD1. The CDR3 loop spans 14 amino acids. Germline trimming cut 11 bases from V and 2 bases from J; bases unmatched to any gene: 6. Germline values: CDR1 ENHRY, CDR2 SYGVKD. CDR3 sequence: CAVRGQGNTGELFF. CDR3 DNA sequence: TGTGCCGTCCGGGGACAGGGTAACACCGGGGAGCTGTTTTTT.

This clonotype was counted a few times. The rearrangement uses TRBV12-3 or TRBV12-4 and TRBJ2-7; maybe TRBD2 (5 bases). V was cut by 6 bases and J by 3 bases, with 15 bases left in between. The CDR3 spans 14 residues. As DNA, the CDR3 is TGTGCCAGCAGCCGCGGCGGAGGTAACTACGAGCAGTACTTC. Its protein is CASSRGGGNYEQYF.

Note on this clonotype: The limits of the CDR3 on the DNA are not certain, so only TCRdb's listed CDR3 is given. The chain uses TRBV12-3 or TRBV12-4 and TRBJ1-2. The CDR3 has 14 residues if both end residues are counted. The CDR3 sequence is CASSSGGVGYGYTF.

This clonotype was seen repeatedly, ten times or more. This CDR3 is CASSPNRIPEQYF. The CDR3 coding sequence is TGTGCCAGCTCACCCAACCGCATACCCGAGCAGTACTTC. The chain combines TRBV18 with TRBJ2-7; D unresolved. The CDR3 extends over 13 amino acids. Trimming took off 3 bases at V and 6 bases at J, with 12 bases between the two ends. The germline CDR1 and CDR2 sequences are KGHSH and LQKENI.

In this sample, this clonotype turned up many times. This sequence joins TRBV4-2 and TRBJ2-7, with D unresolved. Deletions cut 4 bases from V and 2 bases from J, with 9 bases between. Germline CDR1 reads LGHNA; CDR2 reads YNFKEQ. CDR3 length: 13 residues. For the CDR3, the DNA is TGTGCCAGCAGCCCCGCCGAAACCTACGAGCAGTACTTC. This sequence encodes CASSPAETYEQYF.

At least ten counts were recorded for this clonotype. This sequence joins TRBV29-1 and TRBJ2-7, with D possibly being TRBD1 (6 bases). The CDR3 covers 14 residues. V was trimmed by 3 bases and J by 5 bases, leaving 17 bases between them. The germline gives CDR1 SQVTM, CDR2 ANQGSEA. For the CDR3, the DNA is TGCAGCGTTGACGGGACACCGCGCATGGACGAGCAGTACTTC. Translated, it gives CSVDGTPRMDEQYF.

This clonotype has at least ten counts. The chain joins TRBV20-1 to TRBJ1-5; maybe TRBD1 (6 bases). Germline V CDR1 and CDR2: DFQATT, SNEGSKA (reference sequence). The CDR3 covers 14 residues. Trimming took off 5 bases at V and 4 bases at J, with 15 bases between the two ends. The DNA of the CDR3 is TGCAGTGCTCCCACCTCGGGGGCAAATCAGCCCCAGCATTTT. Protein: CSAPTSGANQPQHF.

The table lists this clonotype with many counts. The chain recombines TRBV24-1 with TRBJ2-2; no firm D call. This CDR3 is 16 amino acids long. Trimming stripped 4 bases from V and 3 bases from J, with 14 bases between. Germline-derived CDR1 and CDR2 are KGHDR and SFDVKD. The CDR3 is CATSDRGRGDTGELFF. DNA for the CDR3: TGTGCCACCAGTGACCGTGGCCGTGGTGACACCGGGGAGCTGTTTTTT.

This clonotype was observed at least ten times. This chain connects TRBV5-1 to TRBJ1-5; unclear D gene. Trimming stripped 5 bases from V and 11 bases from J, with 20 bases between. CDR3 size: 14 residues. Per germline, CDR1 SGHRS and CDR2 YFSETQ. CDR3 region: CASRAEGAMETQHF. The CDR3 DNA follows: TGCGCCAGCAGAGCGGAGGGCGCGATGGAGACCCAGCATTTT. Together with reference TRBV5-1 and TRBJ1-5, the CDR3 gives the full variable domain: KAGVTQTPRYLIKTRGQQVTLSCSPISGHRSVSWYQQTPGQGLQFLFEYFSETQRNKGNFPGRFSGRQFSNSRSEMNVSTLELGDSALYLCASRAEGAMETQHFGDGTRLSIL.

Many counts were recorded for this clonotype. The V call is TRBV20-1, the J call TRBJ2-3, with 13 bases aligning to TRBD2. This CDR3 contains 16 residues. The V gene end was trimmed by 0 bases and the J gene end by 6 bases; junction bases not matched to a gene: 6. The germline V gene has CDR1 DFQATT and CDR2 SNEGSKA (reference sequence). This CDR3 reads CSARDPGLAGSDTQYF. The CDR3 coding sequence is TGCAGTGCTAGAGATCCGGGACTAGCGGGATCGGATACGCAGTATTTT.

On this clonotype itself: A read error is possible here, since a much larger clone lies one base away. The rearrangement joins TRBV12-3 or TRBV12-4 to TRBJ2-2; D not certain. The CDR3 spans 11 residues. The V and J ends lost 8 bases and 8 bases respectively, with 9 bases between them. CDR3 in amino acids: CASPLGGELFF. For the CDR3, the DNA is TGTGCCAGCCCCCTGGGGGGGGAGCTGTTTTTT.

This clonotype showed up many times. The chain combines TRBV12-3 or TRBV12-4 with TRBJ1-5; D unresolved. V gave up 6 bases and J gave up 2 bases, with 14 bases separating them. CDR3 size: 15 residues. The CDR3 sequence is CASRPGAERNQPQHF. Written as DNA, the CDR3 is TGTGCCAGCAGACCCGGAGCAGAACGCAATCAGCCCCAGCATTTT.

This clonotype was seen many times. The genes are TRBV30 and TRBJ1-6; D is uncertain. CDR3 size: 16 residues. Trimming removed 3 bases at V and 0 bases at J, with 12 bases between. CDR1 is GTSNPN and CDR2 is SVGIG in the germline V gene (reference sequence). CDR3 in amino acids: CAWRGFWSSYNSPLHF. DNA of the CDR3: TGTGCCTGGAGGGGGTTTTGGAGCTCCTATAATTCACCCCTCCACTTT.